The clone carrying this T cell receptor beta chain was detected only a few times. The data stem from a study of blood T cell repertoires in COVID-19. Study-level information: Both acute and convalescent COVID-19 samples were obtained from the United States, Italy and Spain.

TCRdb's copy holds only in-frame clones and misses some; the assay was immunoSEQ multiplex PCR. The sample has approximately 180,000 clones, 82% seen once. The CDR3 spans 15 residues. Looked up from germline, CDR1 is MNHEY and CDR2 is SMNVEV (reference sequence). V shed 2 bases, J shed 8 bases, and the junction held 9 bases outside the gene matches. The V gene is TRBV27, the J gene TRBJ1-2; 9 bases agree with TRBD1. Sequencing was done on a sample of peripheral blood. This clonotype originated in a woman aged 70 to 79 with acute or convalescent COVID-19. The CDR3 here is CASSLRGQGGVGYTF. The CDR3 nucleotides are TGTGCCAGCAGTTTACGGGGACAGGGCGGAGTCGGCTACACCTTC.